The text below deals with one T cell receptor beta chain. Genomic DNA of each subset was evenly split across several immunoSEQ plates. TCRdb's copy holds only in-frame clones and misses some; the assay was immunoSEQ multiplex PCR. The sample consists of roughly 2,300,000 clones, about nine tenths of them appearing once. The sample belongs to a study of shared clonotypes between healthy human individuals. Trimming took 5 bases from V and 0 from J, leaving 20 bases between them. Per germline, CDR1 SGHTA and CDR2 FQGNSA. This CDR3 region has 18 residues. The TCR comes from a man aged 18 to 35 in good health. Some clones in this sample may be carry-over from other donors' samples. The gene calls are TRBV7-2 and TRBJ2-1, with D perhaps matching TRBD1 or TRBD2 (5 bases each). Sequencing was carried out using naive CD4+ T cells from PBMCs. The subset denotes: CD45RA+ positively selected. DNA for the CDR3: TGTGCCAGCAGCCCCCCGAGGGTCCGGGGCCTCTCCTACAATGAGCAGTTCTTC. Protein: CASSPPRVRGLSYNEQFF.